This T cell receptor (beta chain) was observed in a study of T cell responses to AZD1222 COVID-19 vaccine. Of note for this clone: Antigen specificity is unknown.

Study-wide points: Donors were mostly white British, more females; clonal diversity possibly underestimated. Repertoire collection took place solely once the T cell response had peaked.

This CDR3 has 15 amino acids. The junction had 10 bases not matched to a gene; V was cut back by 4 bases and J by 5 bases. Germline CDR1 is SGHRS and CDR2 is YFSETQ. Only in-frame clones appear in the TCRdb table, and some are missing; sequencing was by immunoSEQ multiplex PCR. Seen here are 110,000 to 150,000 clones, roughly 90% observed once, and the top ten hold about 2%. The sequences come from peripheral blood, collected 28 days after the second AZD1222 dose. V usage is TRBV5-1 and J usage is TRBJ2-7; 9 bases line up with TRBD1. The receptor was isolated from an adult who received the AZD1222 COVID-19 vaccine. The CDR3 spells CASSPLTGGHNEQYF. CDR3 DNA: TGCGCCAGCAGCCCCCTGACAGGGGGGCATAACGAGCAGTACTTC. The full variable domain, with the rest looked up from reference TRBV5-1 and TRBJ2-7, is KAGVTQTPRYLIKTRGQQVTLSCSPISGHRSVSWYQQTPGQGLQFLFEYFSETQRNKGNFPGRFSGRQFSNSRSEMNVSTLELGDSALYLCASSPLTGGHNEQYFGPGTRLTVT.